This is a list of T cell receptor beta chains from one sample in a study of post-analysis software for immune sequencing data. One entry per CDR3 protein results from TCRdb running MiXCR on the PCR reads. The table records about 260,000 distinct CDR3 sequences, 35% to 40% of them present only once. Sequencing was done on a sample of blood. The source of these receptors is a girl between 10 and 17 years old with multiple sclerosis. CDR3s include the opening cysteine and the closing phenylalanine or tryptophan. A D gene is named only where the DNA matches it firmly. Only part of the rows carry a size: once, few, many, or a class if the clone is expanded.

clone_size,j_call,v_call,d_call,cdr3_aa,cdr3_nt
NA,TRBJ2-2,TRBV9,NA,CASSVGGRVGFTGELFF,TGTGCCAGCAGCGTAGGAGGCCGCGTAGGGTTCACCGGGGAGCTGTTTTTT
many,TRBJ1-5,TRBV6-2/TRBV6-3,TRBD1,CASSSGQASYQPQHF,TGTGCCAGCAGTTCCGGACAGGCGAGCTATCAGCCCCAGCATTTT
many,TRBJ2-3,TRBV7-8,NA,CASSFSPRDTQYF,TGTGCCAGCAGCTTTTCTCCCAGAGATACGCAGTATTTT
many,TRBJ2-3,TRBV29-1,NA,CSAGEDTQYF,TGCAGCGCGGGGGAGGATACGCAGTATTTT
few,TRBJ2-2,TRBV5-1,NA,CASSFKGQGGELFF,TGCGCCAGCAGCTTTAAGGGGCAAGGCGGGGAGCTGTTTTTT
NA,TRBJ2-5,TRBV29-1,NA,CSVGWVGRRPAGRTQYF,TGCAGCGTTGGATGGGTAGGGAGGAGACCTGCGGGGCGGACCCAGTACTTC
NA,TRBJ2-5,TRBV7-8,TRBD2,CASSTQRGLDPFLDVGQYF,TGTGCCAGCAGCACCCAGAGGGGACTAGACCCCTTCCTGGACGTAGGGCAGTACTTC
many,TRBJ1-4,TRBV5-1,TRBD1,CASSLDGTGYEKLFF,TGCGCCAGCAGCTTGGATGGGACAGGGTATGAAAAACTGTTTTTT
many,TRBJ1-1,TRBV7-9,NA,CASSFQGMNTEAFF,TGTGCCAGCAGTTTTCAGGGCATGAACACTGAAGCTTTCTTT
many,TRBJ1-5,TRBV6-1,NA,CASTPTGGSSNQPQHF,TGTGCCAGCACCCCAACTGGAGGGTCGAGCAATCAGCCCCAGCATTTT
once,TRBJ2-7,TRBV29-1,TRBD1,CSVVGQGLYERYF,TGCAGCGTAGTGGGACAGGGCCTATACGAGCGGTACTTC
many,TRBJ2-6,TRBV15,NA,CATGSYESGANVLTF,TGTGCCACCGGGTCGTATGAGTCAGGGGCCAACGTCCTGACTTTC
NA,TRBJ1-2,TRBV29-1,NA,CSVTGQNYGYTF,TGCAGCGTCACAGGCCAGAACTATGGCTACACCTTC
many,TRBJ1-4,TRBV9,TRBD1,CASSVGRGLVATNEKLFF,TGTGCCAGCAGCGTAGGAAGGGGGCTCGTCGCAACTAATGAAAAACTGTTTTTT
many,TRBJ1-4,TRBV5-1,NA,CASSSQVGTNEKLFF,TGCGCCAGCAGCTCGCAGGTGGGGACTAATGAAAAACTGTTTTTT
few,TRBJ2-1,TRBV20-1,NA,CSASTLPTYNEQFF,TGCAGTGCTAGCACCCTACCTACCTACAATGAGCAGTTCTTC